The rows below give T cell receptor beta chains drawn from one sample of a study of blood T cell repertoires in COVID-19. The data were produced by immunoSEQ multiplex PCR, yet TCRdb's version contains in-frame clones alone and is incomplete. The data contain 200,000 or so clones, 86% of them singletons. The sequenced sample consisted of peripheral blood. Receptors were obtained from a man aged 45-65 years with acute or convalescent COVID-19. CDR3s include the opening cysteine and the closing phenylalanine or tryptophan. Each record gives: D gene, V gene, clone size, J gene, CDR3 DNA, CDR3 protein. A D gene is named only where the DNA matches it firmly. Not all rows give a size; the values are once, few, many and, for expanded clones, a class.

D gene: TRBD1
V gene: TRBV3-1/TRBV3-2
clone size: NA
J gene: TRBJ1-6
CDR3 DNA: TGTGCCAGCAGCCAAGGGACAGGAGCGGCCGGATCACCCCTCCACTTT
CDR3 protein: CASSQGTGAAGSPLHF

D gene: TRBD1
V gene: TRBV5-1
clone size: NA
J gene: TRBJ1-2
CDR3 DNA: TGCGCCAGCAGCTTGGATGGACAGGGGACCGTCTACACCTTC
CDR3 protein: CASSLDGQGTVYTF

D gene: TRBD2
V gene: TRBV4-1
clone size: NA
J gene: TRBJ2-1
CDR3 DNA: TGCGCCAGCAGCCCCGGGACTAGCTTAGGCAATGAGCAGTTCTTC
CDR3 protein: CASSPGTSLGNEQFF

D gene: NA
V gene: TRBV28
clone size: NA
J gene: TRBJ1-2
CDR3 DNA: TGTGCCAGCAGTTCATCCTATGGCTACACCTTC
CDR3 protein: CASSSSYGYTF

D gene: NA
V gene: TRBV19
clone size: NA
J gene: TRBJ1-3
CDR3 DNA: TGTGCCAGTAGTATAGTAACACCGTCCTCTGGAAACACCATATATTTT
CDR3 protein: CASSIVTPSSGNTIYF

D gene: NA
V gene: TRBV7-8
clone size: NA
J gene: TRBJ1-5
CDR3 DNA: TGTGCCAGCAGCTTAGGAGGAGGGAGCAATCAGCCCCAGCATTTT
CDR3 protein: CASSLGGGSNQPQHF

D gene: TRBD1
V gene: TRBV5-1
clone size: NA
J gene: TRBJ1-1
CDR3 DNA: TGCGCCAGCAGCAAACAGGGGGGTGACACTGAAGCTTTCTTT
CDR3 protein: CASSKQGGDTEAFF

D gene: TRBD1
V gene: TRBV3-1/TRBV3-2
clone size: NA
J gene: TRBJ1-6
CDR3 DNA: TGTGCCAGCAGCCTCGTGTCAGGGGGCCCGAATTCACCCCTCCACTTT
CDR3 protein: CASSLVSGGPNSPLHF

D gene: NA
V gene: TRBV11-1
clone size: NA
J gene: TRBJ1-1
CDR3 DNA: TGTGCCAGCAGCCGACGGGGTAAAGAGATTTCGACTGAAGCTTTCTTT
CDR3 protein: CASSRRGKEISTEAFF

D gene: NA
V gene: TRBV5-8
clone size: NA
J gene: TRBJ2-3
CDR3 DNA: TGTGCCAGCAGCTTGGAGGAGGCCCTTAGCACAGATACGCAGTATTTT
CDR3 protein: CASSLEEALSTDTQYF

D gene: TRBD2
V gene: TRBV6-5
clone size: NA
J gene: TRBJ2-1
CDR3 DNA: TGTGCCAGCAGTAACCTAGGGGAGGGATACAATGAGCAGTTCTTC
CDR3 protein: CASSNLGEGYNEQFF

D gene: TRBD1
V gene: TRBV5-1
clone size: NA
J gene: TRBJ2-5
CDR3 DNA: TGCGCCAGCAGCTTGGGGCAGGCAGGGGGAGAGACCCAGTACTTC
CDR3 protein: CASSLGQAGGETQYF

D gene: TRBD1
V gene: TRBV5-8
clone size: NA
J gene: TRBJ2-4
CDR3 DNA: TGTGCCAGCAGCCTCGGGGACAGCCAAGCCAAAAACATTCAGTACTTC
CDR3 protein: CASSLGDSQAKNIQYF

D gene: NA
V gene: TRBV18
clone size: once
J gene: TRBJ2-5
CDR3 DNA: TGTGCCAGCTCACCCGGACAGTTGGAGACCCAGTACTTC
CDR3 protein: CASSPGQLETQYF

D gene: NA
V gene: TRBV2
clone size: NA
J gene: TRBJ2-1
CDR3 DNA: TGTGCCAGCGGGTTAGCGGAGGTGGGGCGCAATGAGCAGTTCTTC
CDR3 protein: CASGLAEVGRNEQFF

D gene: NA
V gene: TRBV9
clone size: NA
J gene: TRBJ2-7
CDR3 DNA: TGTGCCAGCAGCGCCAGGGTTTCGTTCTACGAGCAGTACTTC
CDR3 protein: CASSARVSFYEQYF

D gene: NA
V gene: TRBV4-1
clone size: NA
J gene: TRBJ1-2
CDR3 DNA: TGCGCCAGCAGCCAAGATCCGTCTATTATTGGCGGCGCCTACTATGGCTACACCTTC
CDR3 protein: CASSQDPSIIGGAYYGYTF

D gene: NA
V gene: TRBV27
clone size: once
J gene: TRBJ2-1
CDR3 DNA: TGTGCCACCCGGGGGTGGGGGATCAATGAGCAGTTCTTC
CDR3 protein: CATRGWGINEQFF

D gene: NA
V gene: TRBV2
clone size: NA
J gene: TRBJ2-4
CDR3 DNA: TGTGCCAGCGGCCGGCTAAAGGGGCTAGCCAAAAACATTCAGTACTTC
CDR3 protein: CASGRLKGLAKNIQYF

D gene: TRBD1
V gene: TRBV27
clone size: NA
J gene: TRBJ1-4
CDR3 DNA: TGTGCCACCAAGACCCGGGACAGGGGGCCCAGAGAAGAAAAACTGTTTTTT
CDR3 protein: CATKTRDRGPREEKLFF

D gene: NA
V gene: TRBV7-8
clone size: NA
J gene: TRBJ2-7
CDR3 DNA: TGTGCCAGCAGCCAGACTCTAAACTTCTACGAGCAGTACTTC
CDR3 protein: CASSQTLNFYEQYF

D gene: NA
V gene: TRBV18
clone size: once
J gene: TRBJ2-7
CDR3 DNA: TGTGCCAGCTCACCACCGGGGCGGGGTGGCGTAGGCGAGCAGTACTTC
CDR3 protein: CASSPPGRGGVGEQYF

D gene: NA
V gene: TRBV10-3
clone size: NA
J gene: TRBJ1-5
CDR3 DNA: TGTGCCATCAGTGAGCTGGGAGACAATCAGCCCCAGCATTTT
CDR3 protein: CAISELGDNQPQHF

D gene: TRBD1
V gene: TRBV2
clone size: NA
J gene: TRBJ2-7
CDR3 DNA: TGTGCCAGCAGTGGACAGGGGTACGAGCAGTACTTC
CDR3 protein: CASSGQGYEQYF

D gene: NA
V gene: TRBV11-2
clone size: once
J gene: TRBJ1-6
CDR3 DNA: TGTGCCAGCAGCCCCCAGAGACAGAATAATTCACCCCTCCACTTT
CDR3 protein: CASSPQRQNNSPLHF

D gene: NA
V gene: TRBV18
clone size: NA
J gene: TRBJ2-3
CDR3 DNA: TGTGCCAGCTCACAACCCGCTGGGGGGGGCGCGGGCACAGATACGCAGTATTTT
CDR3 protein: CASSQPAGGGAGTDTQYF

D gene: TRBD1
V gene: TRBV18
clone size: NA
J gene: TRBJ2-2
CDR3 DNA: TGTGCCAGCTCACCGGACAGGGCCGCCACCGGGGAGCTGTTTTTT
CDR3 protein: CASSPDRAATGELFF

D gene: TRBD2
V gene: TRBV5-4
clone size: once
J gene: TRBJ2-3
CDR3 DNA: TGTGCCAGCAGCCCACCGTCCTCACTAGCGGGATTCACAGATACGCAGTATTTT
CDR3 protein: CASSPPSSLAGFTDTQYF

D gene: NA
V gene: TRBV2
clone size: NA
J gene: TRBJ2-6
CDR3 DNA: TGTGCCACGACACCGAGCTCTGGGGCCAACGTCCTGACTTTC
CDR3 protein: CATTPSSGANVLTF

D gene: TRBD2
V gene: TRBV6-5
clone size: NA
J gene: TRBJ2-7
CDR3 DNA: TGTGCCAGCAGCCCCGGGACTAGCAAAGGGTACGAGCAGTACTTC
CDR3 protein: CASSPGTSKGYEQYF

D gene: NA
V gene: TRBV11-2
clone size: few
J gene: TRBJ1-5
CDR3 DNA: TGTGCCAGCAGCTTAGGAACGACAGGAGGCAATCAGCCCCAGCATTTT
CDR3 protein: CASSLGTTGGNQPQHF

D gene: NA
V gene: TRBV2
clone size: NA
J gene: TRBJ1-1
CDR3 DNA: TGTGCCAGCACCCGGGACAAGAACACTGAAGCTTTCTTT
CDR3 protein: CASTRDKNTEAFF

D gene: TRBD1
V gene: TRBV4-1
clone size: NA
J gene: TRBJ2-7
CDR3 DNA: TGCGCCAGCAGCCAAGAGGGACAGCGAACCTACGAGCAGTACTTC
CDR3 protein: CASSQEGQRTYEQYF

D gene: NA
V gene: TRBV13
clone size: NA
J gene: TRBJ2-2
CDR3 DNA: TGTGCCAGCAGCTCAGACAGGAGGAACACCGGGGAGCTGTTTTTT
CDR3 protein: CASSSDRRNTGELFF

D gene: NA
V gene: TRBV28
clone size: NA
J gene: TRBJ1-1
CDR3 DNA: TGTGCCAGCAGTTTGGAAACGGGGGCTGAAGCTTTCTTT
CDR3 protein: CASSLETGAEAFF

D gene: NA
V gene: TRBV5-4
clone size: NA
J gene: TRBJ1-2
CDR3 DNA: TGTGCCAGCAGCTCTTCGGGGGGGGACTATGGCTACACCTTC
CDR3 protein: CASSSSGGDYGYTF

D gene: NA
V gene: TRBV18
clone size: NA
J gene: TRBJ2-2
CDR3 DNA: TGTGCCAGCTCACCACAGGGGCAGGGCGTAACCGGGGAGCTGTTTTTT
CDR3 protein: CASSPQGQGVTGELFF